The 29 T cell receptor beta chains below all came from one sample that was sequenced in a study of OX40 agonist ivuxolimab in advanced cancers. The protocol was immunoSEQ multiplex PCR, while the TCRdb copy is restricted to in-frame clones and leaves out a portion. The sample holds approximately 70,000 clones, less than 95% seen once. The starting material was CD4+ or CD8+ T cells sorted from blood, obtained in a trial of the OX40 agonist ivuxolimab. These receptors were obtained from an adult with an advanced solid tumor such as melanoma, head and neck, liver or kidney cancer.

The chain has TRBV21-1 and TRBJ2-1; the table's D call TRBD2 went unverified against the DNA. TRBV21-1 is a documented pseudogene. The length of the CDR3 is 16 residues. In DNA form, the CDR3 reads TGTGCCAGCAGCAAGGCCGGGGCTAGCGGGAGCAATGAGCAGTTCTTC. Its translation: CASSKAGASGSNEQFF.

V and J are TRBV10-3 and TRBJ1-2; 10 bases match TRBD1. In germline, CDR1 is ENHRY, CDR2 SYGVKD. V lost 7 bases and J lost 3; bases outside the gene matches: 8. CDR3 size: 15 residues. CDR3 DNA: TGTGCCATCAAAGAGGCCGGGACAGGGGACTATGGCTACACCTTC. Translation gives CAIKEAGTGDYGYTF.

V and J are TRBV11-3 and TRBJ2-7; no definite D call. V was cut by 3 bases and J by 7 bases, with 16 bases left in between. The CDR3 is 14 amino acids. Germline V CDR1 and CDR2: SGHNT, YENEEA. The CDR3 DNA is TGTGCCAGCAGCTTTGCGGCCCGGTTCGGGGAGCAGTACTTC. Translating gives CASSFAARFGEQYF.

CDR3 sequence (DNA): TGTGCCATCAGTCCCGGCCGGGACAGAAACGAAAAACTGTTTTTT. Translating it yields CAISPGRDRNEKLFF. This chain uses TRBV10-3 with TRBJ1-4, with TRBD1 identical over 7 bases. The length of the CDR3 is 15 residues. Germline CDR1 is ENHRY and CDR2 is SYGVKD. V trimming: 5 bases; J trimming: 8 bases; junction bases outside the gene matches: 11.

J is TRBJ1-6 and V is TRBV6-5; no clear D. Germline CDR1 MNHEY, CDR2 SVGAGI. The V gene lost 4 bases and the J gene lost 7 bases, with 8 bases spanning the gap. CDR3 size: 13 residues. DNA of the CDR3: TGTGCCAGCAGTTCCGGACGGAATTCACCCCTCCACTTT. Its translation is CASSSGRNSPLHF.

The rearrangement links TRBV11-3 to TRBJ2-3; the match to TRBD1 covers 8 bases. CDR3 length equals 16 residues. The V segment lost 5 bases and the J segment 8 bases; nucleotides outside the gene matches: 15. The germline V gene encodes CDR1 SGHNT and CDR2 YENEEA. In DNA form, the CDR3 reads TGTGCCAGCAGCCGGGCTGGGACAGGTGCGCAGGTTACGCAGTATTTT. Translated: CASSRAGTGAQVTQYF.

V usage is TRBV6-5 and J usage is TRBJ1-2; D possibly corresponds to TRBD1 (6 bases). The CDR3 covers 15 residues. Trimming pared 2 bases from V and 5 bases from J, leaving 15 bases between. Per germline, CDR1 MNHEY and CDR2 SVGAGI. The CDR3 spells CASSYNGGRWYGYTF. Written as DNA, the CDR3 is TGTGCCAGCAGTTACAACGGGGGGCGCTGGTATGGCTACACCTTC.

This sequence joins TRBV6-5 and TRBJ1-3, with a possible D match to TRBD1 (6 bases). Germline V lookup: CDR1 MNHEY, CDR2 SVGAGI. The germline V and J ends were trimmed by 0 bases and 4 bases, with 13 bases remaining between them. CDR3 size: 16 residues. CDR3 sequence (DNA): TGTGCCAGCAGTTACTCGCGTGGGGGGCAAGGAAACACCATATATTTT. Translated, it gives CASSYSRGGQGNTIYF.

J is TRBJ2-7 and V is TRBV2, with TRBD1 as a possible D gene (6 bases). Germline V gene sequence: CDR1 SNHLY, CDR2 FYNNEI. The CDR3 extends over 12 amino acids. The V and J ends lost 6 bases and 4 bases respectively, with 10 bases between them. CDR3 DNA: TGTGCCAGCAGGATACAGGGATACGAGCAGTACTTC. Translation gives CASRIQGYEQYF.

This chain connects TRBV9 to TRBJ1-6; D is perhaps TRBD1 (6 bases). Trimming shortened V by 4 bases and J by 6 bases, and 14 bases separated the two germline ends. There are 15 residues in the CDR3. The germline V gene encodes CDR1 SGDLS and CDR2 YYNGEE. This chain's CDR3 is CASSQGRGSNSPLHF. The CDR3 DNA reads as TGTGCCAGCAGCCAGGGGAGGGGGAGTAATTCACCCCTCCACTTT.

The chain uses TRBV5-5 and TRBJ2-7; D perhaps matches TRBD1 (7 bases). V lost 4 bases, J lost 7 bases, and 24 bases lay in between. The CDR3 is 16 residues long. Germline V lookup: CDR1 SGHKS, CDR2 YYEKEE (reference sequence). CDR3: CASSLEVVGRGAEQYF. The CDR3 coding sequence is TGTGCCAGCAGCCTTGAGGTGGTTGGCAGGGGGGCTGAGCAGTACTTC.

V is TRBV19 and J is TRBJ2-7, with D perhaps matching TRBD2 (6 bases). Germline CDR1 LNHDA, CDR2 SQIVND (reference sequence). CDR3 size: 15 residues. V dropped 0 bases and J dropped 3 bases, with 12 bases sitting between them. The CDR3 bases are TGTGCCAGTAGTATAGATCACCTTAGCGGCTACGAGCAGTACTTC. Translation: CASSIDHLSGYEQYF.

J is TRBJ2-3 and V is TRBV10-1, with 7 bases fitting TRBD2. The V segment lost 0 bases and the J segment 4 bases; nucleotides outside the gene matches: 4. This CDR3 region has 15 residues. The V gene's germline CDR1 is WNHNN and CDR2 SYGVQD (reference sequence). CDR3: CASSESRAGADTQYF. The CDR3 DNA reads TGCGCCAGCAGTGAGTCGCGGGCGGGGGCAGATACGCAGTATTTT.

The chain uses TRBV30 and TRBJ1-1, with 7 bases that match TRBD1. Germline CDR1 is GTSNPN and CDR2 is SVGIG (reference sequence). The CDR3 loop spans 14 amino acids. The J segment lost 5 bases and the V segment lost 3 bases, leaving 9 bases of the junction unmatched. The CDR3 nucleotides are TGTGCCTGGAGGACCCAGGGGGGGGGAACTGAAGCTTTCTTT. Its translation is CAWRTQGGGTEAFF.

The rearrangement links TRBV18 to TRBJ1-4; 7 nucleotides line up with TRBD1. With 3 bases clipped from V and 5 bases from J, the junction kept 6 bases outside the gene matches. The CDR3 runs 15 residues. Germline CDR1 KGHSH, CDR2 LQKENI. Here the CDR3 reads CASSPSGTANEKLFF. In DNA form, the CDR3 reads TGTGCCAGCTCACCCTCCGGGACAGCGAATGAAAAACTGTTTTTT.

J is TRBJ1-2 and V is TRBV5-1, with 8 bases identical to TRBD1. Germline CDR1 and CDR2: SGHRS and YFSETQ. V lost 1 base to trimming and J lost 5 bases; unmatched junction nucleotides: 16. The CDR3 is 18 residues long. The CDR3 coding sequence is TGCGCCAGCAGCTTGAGTCAGGGGCAGGGGGCGCATTTATATGGCTACACCTTC. The encoded protein is CASSLSQGQGAHLYGYTF.

The rearrangement uses TRBV2 and TRBJ2-3, with D unclear. The germline V gene encodes CDR1 SNHLY and CDR2 FYNNEI. CDR3 length: 15 amino acids. V lost 7 bases, J lost 4 bases, and 18 bases lay in between. The CDR3 protein is CASNRFPRVADTQYF. CDR3 nucleotide sequence: TGTGCCAGCAATCGCTTCCCTCGGGTTGCAGATACGCAGTATTTT.

The chain employs TRBV6-5 and TRBJ2-7, with 10 bases aligning to TRBD1. The CDR3 extends over 15 amino acids. The germline V gene has CDR1 MNHEY and CDR2 SVGAGI. Trimming removed 10 bases from V and 4 bases from J; junction bases left unmatched: 13. This CDR3 reads CATSTKGQGIYEQYF. CDR3 bases: TGTGCCACTTCAACCAAGGGACAGGGGATATACGAGCAGTACTTC.

V is TRBV6-1 and J is TRBJ2-7, with a tentative D call TRBD1 (6 bases). The germline V and J ends were trimmed by 2 bases and 1 base, with 18 bases remaining between them. This CDR3 is built from 17 residues. Germline CDR1 is MNHNS and CDR2 is SASEGT. CDR3 sequence: CASSETPGHPYSYEQYF. CDR3 in DNA: TGTGCCAGCAGTGAAACCCCGGGACACCCATATTCCTACGAGCAGTACTTC.

This clone was picked up one time. The gene calls are TRBV19 and TRBJ1-4; TRBD1 is a possible D gene (5 bases). CDR3 length: 15 residues. The germline V gene has CDR1 LNHDA and CDR2 SQIVND (reference sequence). V lost 3 bases and J 7 bases, leaving 15 bases between the germline ends. CDR3 amino acids: CASSIGGLSFEKLFF. The CDR3 region has the DNA TGTGCCAGTAGTATTGGGGGGTTGTCTTTTGAAAAACTGTTTTTT. The full variable domain, with the rest looked up from reference TRBV19 and TRBJ1-4, is DGGITQSPKYLFRKEGQNVTLSCEQNLNHDAMYWYRQDPGQGLRLIYYSQIVNDFQKGDIAEGYSVSREKKESFPLTVTSAQKNPTAFYLCASSIGGLSFEKLFFGSGTQLSVL.

This clone was counted a few times. The chain combines TRBV19 with TRBJ1-5; 7 bases are shared with TRBD1. The CDR3 consists of 15 residues. Per germline, CDR1 LNHDA and CDR2 SQIVND (reference sequence). V was pared by 6 bases and J by 1 base, with 6 bases of the junction left unmatched. CDR3 protein: CASRQQGISNQPQHF. The CDR3 DNA reads TGTGCCAGTAGACAACAGGGGATCAGCAATCAGCCCCAGCATTTT.

The rearrangement links TRBV15 to TRBJ2-7; unclear D gene. The ends were cut back, 1 base at V and 3 bases at J, with 7 bases in the middle. This CDR3 region has 13 residues. Germline V gives CDR1 LNHNV, CDR2 YYDKDF (reference sequence). In DNA, the CDR3 is TGTGCCACCAGCAGAGGCCTAGACTACGAGCAGTACTTC. As protein: CATSRGLDYEQYF.

The chain has TRBV2 and TRBJ2-1, with 13 bases aligning to TRBD2. Trimming cost V 4 bases and J 4 bases; bases outside gene matches: 7. The CDR3 spans 17 residues. Germline CDR1 reads SNHLY; CDR2 reads FYNNEI. The CDR3 here is CASSGPKLAGGYNEQFF. The CDR3, as DNA: TGTGCCAGCAGTGGCCCCAAACTAGCGGGGGGGTACAATGAGCAGTTCTTC. Together with reference TRBV2 and TRBJ2-1, the CDR3 gives the full variable domain: EPEVTQTPSHQVTQMGQEVILRCVPISNHLYFYWYRQILGQKVEFLVSFYNNEISEKSEIFDDQFSVERPDGSNFTLKIRSTKLEDSAMYFCASSGPKLAGGYNEQFFGPGTRLTVL.

V is TRBV7-9 and J is TRBJ2-5; no clear D gene. CDR1 and CDR2 (germline): SEHNR, FQNEAQ (reference sequence). The CDR3 totals 14 residues. Trimming took 8 bases from V and 2 from J, leaving 15 bases between them. This chain's CDR3 is CASGSGQYQETQYF. CDR3 nucleotides: TGTGCCAGCGGCAGTGGGCAGTATCAAGAGACCCAGTACTTC. Based on the CDR3 plus reference TRBV7-9 and TRBJ2-5, the full variable domain is DTGVSQNPRHKITKRGQNVTFRCDPISEHNRLYWYRQTLGQGPEFLTYFQNEAQLEKSRLLSDRFSAERPKGSFSTLEIQRTEQGDSAMYLCASGSGQYQETQYFGPGTRLLVL.

V gene TRBV6-1 combines with J gene TRBJ1-5; 10 bases map to TRBD1. J was trimmed by 5 bases and V by 3 bases; bases with no gene match: 13. Germline assignment: CDR1 MNHNS and CDR2 SASEGT. This CDR3 spans 18 amino acids. The CDR3 region is CASSETGGLVMLDQPQHF. Here the CDR3 DNA reads TGTGCCAGCAGTGAGACAGGGGGCCTTGTGATGTTGGATCAGCCCCAGCATTTT.

This clone has just one count. The chain has TRBV19 and TRBJ2-2; TRBD2 matches 7 bases. V was pared by 4 bases and J by 4 bases, with 9 bases of the junction left unmatched. In germline, CDR1 is LNHDA, CDR2 SQIVND (reference sequence). The CDR3 covers 16 residues. The CDR3 region is CASSRSTSGGTGELFF. CDR3 DNA sequence: TGTGCCAGTAGTAGGTCAACGTCGGGGGGCACCGGGGAGCTGTTTTTT.

The chain links TRBV19 to TRBJ2-5; D is undetermined. CDR3 length equals 13 residues. With 6 bases removed from V and 5 bases from J, the gap between germline ends came to 13 bases. CDR1 is LNHDA and CDR2 is SQIVND in the germline V gene (reference sequence). Written as DNA, the CDR3 is TGTGCCAGTAGGAAGGGATTCCGGGAGACCCAGTACTTC. Its translation: CASRKGFRETQYF.

The gene calls are TRBV6-1 and TRBJ1-2; the D is unclear. The CDR3 length is 15 residues. In germline, CDR1 is MNHNS, CDR2 SASEGT. Trimming removed 5 bases from V and 0 bases from J, with 13 bases in between. The CDR3 here is CASSLEQGSNYGYTF. For the CDR3, the DNA is TGTGCCAGCAGTCTGGAACAAGGGTCTAACTATGGCTACACCTTC.

CDR3 DNA sequence: TGTGCCAGCAGCTTAGTACCTGCTCCGCAAGAGACCCAGTACTTC. It codes for CASSLVPAPQETQYF. This chain connects TRBV7-9 to TRBJ2-5; no clear D. V gave up 1 base and J gave up 2 bases, with 11 bases separating them. The germline gives CDR1 SEHNR, CDR2 FQNEAQ (reference sequence). The CDR3 sequence is 15 residues long.